This TCR beta chain originates from a study of blood T cells in healthy people across ages. V lost 4 bases to trimming and J lost 6 bases, with 12 bases between them. Germline lookup yields CDR1 SGHRS and CDR2 YFSETQ. The CDR3 is 13 residues long. It was with a sample-barcoded 5' primer and a J-beta primer mix that a second PCR of about 6 to 12 cycles was run. TCRdb reprocessed the 5' RACE reads with MiXCR, giving one entry per CDR3 protein. In the table there are about 1.5 million distinct CDR3 sequences, roughly 43% of which are singletons. Study results and limitations: Getting older went along with TCR beta diversity per million T cells dropping roughly linearly. Naive CD4+ cell counts and diversity both ran higher in long-lived than in aged donors.

In the case of this clonotype: What it binds is unknown. This sequence may be a read error, since a much larger clone differs from it by one base.

Sequencing used blood. The rearrangement joins TRBV5-1 to TRBJ2-3; D gene unclear. The TCR was taken from a woman younger than 35 in good health. The DNA of the CDR3 is TGCGCCAGCAGCGTGGAGTCTTCGGATACGCAGTATTTT. Translated, it gives CASSVESSDTQYF.